These 14 T cell receptor beta chains originate from one sample sequenced in a study of blood T cell repertoires in COVID-19. Sequenced by immunoSEQ multiplex PCR; TCRdb stores in-frame clones only, minus some. The data contain tens of thousands of clones, about 91% of them singletons. The specimen sequenced was peripheral blood. Every receptor here comes from a woman between 65 and 79 years old with acute or convalescent COVID-19.

This chain uses TRBV5-1 with TRBJ2-1; no clear D gene. Trimming left V 2 bases short and J 0 bases short, with 9 bases between. The CDR3 has 15 residues. Per germline, CDR1 SGHRS and CDR2 YFSETQ. As DNA, the CDR3 is TGCGCCAGCAGCTTCTCAATCGGCTCCTACAATGAGCAGTTCTTC. Protein product: CASSFSIGSYNEQFF.

This clone came up once. The rearrangement links TRBV9 to TRBJ1-1; 7 bases agree with TRBD1. The CDR3 length is 13 residues. With V trimmed by 4 bases and J by 4 bases, 4 bases remained unmatched. Germline-derived CDR1 and CDR2 are SGDLS and YYNGEE. Written as DNA, the CDR3 is TGTGCCAGCAGCACCAGACAGGGCACTGAAGCTTTCTTT. Translation: CASSTRQGTEAFF.

This clone was recorded once. The rearrangement uses TRBV19 and TRBJ1-1; D remains ambiguous. CDR1 is LNHDA, CDR2 SQIVND, per germline (reference sequence). Between the trimmed V and J ends, which lost 2 bases and 0 bases, there was a span of 7 bases. The CDR3 is 14 amino acids. The CDR3 DNA sequence: TGTGCCAGTAGTATAAGGAGAGTGAACACTGAAGCTTTCTTT. As protein: CASSIRRVNTEAFF.

The genes are TRBV28 and TRBJ2-3; the match to TRBD1 covers 8 bases. Unmatched junction bases numbered 22, after V lost 8 bases and J lost 0 bases. The CDR3 runs 20 residues. Germline V lookup: CDR1 MDHEN, CDR2 SYDVKM. The CDR3 coding sequence is TGTGCCAGCGTCCCCACTCCGGGACAGGCTCCCACCGCTAGCACAGATACGCAGTATTTT. Translated: CASVPTPGQAPTASTDTQYF.

The gene calls are TRBV6-2 or TRBV6-3 and TRBJ1-2; D remains ambiguous. This CDR3 contains 13 residues. V lost 0 bases, J lost 7 bases, and 9 bases lay in between. From germline, CDR1 is MNHEY and CDR2 SVGEGT. For the CDR3, the DNA is TGTGCCAGCAGTTACTCGAGTCCTAGTGGCTACACCTTC. Translated, it gives CASSYSSPSGYTF.

The gene calls are TRBV25-1 and TRBJ1-6, with D uncertain. There are 14 residues in the CDR3. With 4 bases removed from V and 4 bases from J, the gap between germline ends came to 8 bases. Per the germline V gene, CDR1 is MGHDK and CDR2 is SYGVNS. For the CDR3, the DNA is TGTGCCAGCAGTGGGGCTACTTATAATTCACCCCTCCACTTT. Encoded protein: CASSGATYNSPLHF.

The chain has TRBV15 and TRBJ1-5, with D unresolved. The germline V gene encodes CDR1 LNHNV and CDR2 YYDKDF (reference sequence). The CDR3 contains 16 residues. V shed 4 bases and J shed 5 bases, with 18 bases lying between them. In nucleotides, the CDR3 is TGTGCCACCAGCAATCCTGGACGGGAGGTCGATCAGCCCCAGCATTTT. It specifies CATSNPGREVDQPQHF.

This chain connects TRBV7-2 to TRBJ1-2; D unresolved. Trimming cost V 1 base and J 7 bases, with 13 bases left between them. The CDR3 spans 14 residues. Looked up from germline, CDR1 is SGHTA and CDR2 is FQGNSA. Here the CDR3 reads CASSLELAGRGYTF. CDR3 DNA sequence: TGTGCCAGCAGCTTAGAGTTGGCAGGTCGTGGCTACACCTTC. The variable domain in full, completed from reference TRBV7-2 and TRBJ1-2, reads GAGVSQSPSNKVTEKGKDVELRCDPISGHTALYWYRQSLGQGLEFLIYFQGNSAPDKSGLPSDRFSAERTGGSVSTLTIQRTQQEDSAVYLCASSLELAGRGYTFGSGTRLTVV.

This rearrangement joins TRBV28 to TRBJ1-2; 10 bases are a match to TRBD1. Germline CDR1 MDHEN, CDR2 SYDVKM. The J segment lost 4 bases and the V segment lost 4 bases, leaving 3 bases of the junction unmatched. This CDR3 is built from 14 residues. Written as DNA, the CDR3 is TGTGCCAGCAGTTCGACAGGGGGCAGCTATGGCTACACCTTC. As protein: CASSSTGGSYGYTF.

The V gene is TRBV5-5, the J gene TRBJ2-1, with TRBD1 matching 8 bases. Germline lookup yields CDR1 SGHKS and CDR2 YYEKEE (reference sequence). The V gene end was trimmed by 0 bases and the J gene end by 0 bases; junction bases not matched to a gene: 2. The CDR3 contains 16 residues. Here the CDR3 DNA reads TGTGCCAGCAGCTTGGGACAGGGGAGCTCCTACAATGAGCAGTTCTTC. As protein: CASSLGQGSSYNEQFF.

This chain joins TRBV28 and TRBJ2-1; the D gene is possibly TRBD1 (6 bases). Trimming removed 10 bases from V and 2 bases from J, with 12 bases in between. This CDR3 region has 13 residues. Germline V gene lookup returns CDR1 MDHEN and CDR2 SYDVKM. CDR3 sequence: CATLGAAYNEQFF. The CDR3 DNA sequence: TGTGCCACTCTGGGGGCGGCCTACAATGAGCAGTTCTTC.

J is TRBJ1-4 and V is TRBV9, with D perhaps TRBD1 (6 bases). The CDR3 is made up of 15 amino acids. V was shortened by 4 bases and J by 1 base, with 11 bases between the two germline ends. Germline lookup yields CDR1 SGDLS and CDR2 YYNGEE. DNA of the CDR3: TGTGCCAGCAGCCTCCAACAGGGAACTAATGAAAAACTGTTTTTT. It yields the protein CASSLQQGTNEKLFF.

This chain connects TRBV19 to TRBJ1-2, with D possibly TRBD1 on 6 matching bases. V gave up 4 bases and J gave up 7 bases, with 10 bases separating them. The CDR3 extends over 12 amino acids. CDR1 and CDR2 from the germline V gene are LNHDA and SQIVND (reference sequence). The CDR3 nucleotides are TGTGCCAGTAGTAACAGGGAAGGTGGCTACACCTTC. Translation: CASSNREGGYTF.

This sequence joins TRBV4-2 and TRBJ2-2; 12 bases map to TRBD2. J gave up 5 bases and V 1 base, and 8 bases lay outside the gene matches. This CDR3 is built from 18 residues. Germline V lookup: CDR1 LGHNA, CDR2 YNFKEQ. The CDR3 reads CASSQGTSGMGGTGELFF. The CDR3, as DNA: TGTGCCAGCAGCCAAGGGACTAGCGGGATGGGGGGGACCGGGGAGCTGTTTTTT.